This T cell receptor (beta chain) was documented in a study of patients and donors after allogeneic stem cell transplantation (dated by TCRdb to 2019 to 2021). CDR3 length: 14 amino acids, cysteine to phenylalanine. Only the CDR3 region is kept as DNA, spanning 42 bases read in frame from base 1. CDR1 is given as LGHNA and CDR2 as YSLEER, both from the germline V gene. Trimming takes 0 bases from V and 7 bases from J, and the germline ends sit 12 bases apart. This clonotype was seen more than once but under ten times. Its specific antigen is unknown. No base-level quality is on record; no much larger clone is a single base apart. Library construction relied on RT-PCR. Reads for this sample came from a NextSeq 550. In-frame beta chains were kept once TCRdb had trimmed the public reads at Q25 with fastp and called clones with MiXCR. Every entry covers one CDR3 protein and lists the most common genes and DNA from its rows. In this sample the table shows 30,000 or so distinct CDR3 sequences, around 6.8% of which occur a single time. Of the sample, nearly 35% falls within the top ten clones.

Sequenced material: blood, either unsorted or a sorted T cell fraction (not recorded which). The sequence links TRBV4-3 to TRBJ2-5; TRBD1 is perhaps the D gene, given 5 matching bases. The TCR was taken from a human donor who was either an allogeneic HSCT recipient or a stem cell or donor lymphocyte infusion donor (not recorded which). It is not recorded whose cells these are; they may come from a transplant donor. The CDR3 corresponds to CASSQDLNQGTQYF. Here is the DNA: TGCGCCAGCAGCCAAGATCTAAATCAGGGGACCCAGTACTTC.